These 5 T cell receptor beta chains share one sample of origin, sequenced in a study of T cells in Graves' hyperthyroidism and ophthalmopathy. Template material for amplifying TCR beta CDR3 regions consisted of RNA transcripts. A first-round RT-PCR of the TCR CDR3 used the HTBI primer set. TCRdb reprocessed the multiplex PCR reads with MiXCR, giving one entry per CDR3 protein. Among 650,000 to 750,000 distinct CDR3 sequences listed, 12% to 15% were seen once. The sequencing sample was made of blood. Source of these receptors: a woman between 18 and 29 years old with Graves' hyperthyroidism.

This clonotype was observed at least ten times. This rearrangement joins TRBV30 to TRBJ2-7; 8 bases map to TRBD1. Unmatched junction bases numbered 5, after V lost 2 bases and J lost 5 bases. The CDR3 runs 13 residues. Germline lookup yields CDR1 GTSNPN and CDR2 SVGIG (reference sequence). CDR3 amino acids: CAWSLTGGDEQYF. CDR3 DNA sequence: TGTGCCTGGAGTCTCACAGGGGGAGACGAGCAGTACTTC.

This chain connects TRBV9 to TRBJ2-3, with no clear D. With 6 bases removed from V and 1 base from J, the gap between germline ends came to 15 bases. Germline-derived CDR1 and CDR2 are SGDLS and YYNGEE. The CDR3 length is 15 residues. CDR3 loop: CASTVHGLGTDTQYF. DNA of the CDR3: TGTGCCAGCACCGTCCACGGGCTTGGCACAGATACGCAGTATTTT. Full variable domain (outside the CDR3, taken from reference TRBV9 and TRBJ2-3): DSGVTQTPKHLITATGQRVTLRCSPRSGDLSVYWYQQSLDQGLQFLIQYYNGEERAKGNILERFSAQQFPDLHSELNLSSLELGDSALYFCASTVHGLGTDTQYFGPGTRLTVL.

This clonotype has only a few counts. The chain recombines TRBV6-5 with TRBJ2-3; D perhaps matches TRBD2 (5 bases). CDR1 is MNHEY, CDR2 SVGAGI, per germline. V gave up 0 bases and J gave up 3 bases, with 10 bases separating them. This CDR3 is 15 amino acids long. The CDR3 sequence: CASSYSTPGTDTQYF. The CDR3 nucleotides are TGTGCCAGCAGTTACTCGACACCGGGGACAGATACGCAGTATTTT.

The chain joins TRBV4-1 to TRBJ2-7, with unresolved D. Germline values: CDR1 MGHRA, CDR2 YSYEKL. The CDR3 has 17 residues. V shed 1 base and J shed 2 bases, with 18 bases lying between them. The CDR3 bases are TGCGCCAGCAGCCAAGGAAGAAGATGGCAGGTCCCCTACGAGCAGTACTTC. Amino acids: CASSQGRRWQVPYEQYF.

About this clonotype: Since a much larger clone is just one base distant, this may be a read error. This likely comes from a read error, as the CDR3 has no conserved phenylalanine or tryptophan at its end. The V gene is TRBV7-3, the J gene TRBJ2-5; D unresolved. Germline loops: CDR1 SGHTA, CDR2 FQGTGA. Deletions cut 5 bases from V and 5 bases from J, with 12 bases between. This CDR3 has 13 amino acids. The CDR3 DNA sequence: TGTGCCAGCAGCCAGGACGTGGGGGAGACCCAGTACTTA. This translates into CASSQDVGETQYL.